This entry is about one T cell receptor (beta chain). Its antigen is not yet known. No clone much larger than this one lies a single base away; base qualities are absent. The sample's time point, from its label and the paper: baseline pretreatment blood. The sample's treatment or condition label, decoded: 15 Gy SBRT to primary tumor, nephrectomy 4 weeks later. To follow tumor-enriched clonotypes, peripheral blood was collected serially from radiation-treated patients at baseline and again at 2 weeks and 4 weeks after SBRT. Every patient's renal cell carcinoma showed clear cell pathology. The QIAamp DNA Blood Mini Kit (Qiagen) was used to prepare genomic DNA for TCR sequencing. Only samples passing all quality control checks were included in the analyses. This specimen belongs to a study of radiation and T cells in renal cell carcinoma (dated by TCRdb to 2020 to 2021). Background for the entire study: The samples were obtained from a clinical trial, where primary renal cell carcinomas were treated with 15 Gy stereotactic body radiation therapy and then removed by nephrectomy 4 weeks afterward. Across all 50 or so samples, 4 million or so unique CDR3 nucleotide sequences encoding around 2,500,000 unique CDR3 amino acid sequences were identified. TCR beta sequencing covered 50 to 55 samples in total, comprising about 26 tumors and around 27 peripheral blood samples. Paper-wide results and their limitations: Because no pretreatment tumor biopsies were available, whether clonotypes were present in the tumor at baseline could not be determined. Effects of radiation dose or scheduling on the TCR repertoire could not be addressed with the single-armed trial design. An increase in top tumor clonotypes in blood was observed from baseline to 2 weeks post-radiation, followed by contraction by 4 weeks, which was taken to suggest transient expansion of tumor-resident clones. Tracking of blood repertoire dynamics stopped at less than 5 weeks after treatment, with no follow-up past that point.

V loses 2 bases at its end and J loses 6 bases; junction bases beyond the gene matches: 7. From a lookup of the germline V gene, CDR1 and CDR2 are SGHVS and FQNEAQ. Spanning cysteine to phenylalanine, the CDR3 consists of 15 amino acids. Only CDR3 DNA remains: 45 bases, in frame from the first base. Following the manufacturer's recommendations, the immunoSEQ kit was used to generate TCR beta libraries from genomic DNA. To prepare the libraries, a first multiplex PCR with proprietary primers was run, followed by a second PCR that added unique barcodes, and a bead cleanup was done after each round. Each sample batch included a kit-provided positive control reaction and a negative control reaction. The final libraries underwent checking on an Agilent 4200 TapeStation D1000 ScreenTape, volumetric pooling, and quantification by qPCR. Sequencing was performed on an Illumina NextSeq500 using a MidOutput 150-cycle cartridge, with 156 Read1 cycles, 15 Index1 cycles, and the kit custom primers. The pooled library was loaded at 0.95 to 1 pM with roughly 19% PhiX control spiked in. Regarding the original processing steps: Vendor-processed data were analyzed in R, with a clonotype defined as all T cells sharing the same CDR3 nucleotide sequence. For clone abundance analyses, frequencies were normalized to the 10,000 most abundant clones in each sample. Public T cell clones, which averaged fewer than five per sample, were removed prior to analysis. An abundance difference of at least 32-fold between compartments was the criterion for calling clonotypes tumor-enriched or baseline blood-enriched. A beta-binomial differential abundance model was used to identify clonotypes that expanded or contracted between blood time points. Similarity between tumor and blood repertoires was quantified using the Baroni-Urbani and Buser coefficient, and groups were compared with two-tailed Wilcoxon tests in R. TCRdb limited this immuneACCESS table to in-frame rearrangements with V and J called. A share of clones is missing; checked studies link under half to unresolved V genes, and the rest is unexplained. D and trimming were read from the DNA, whereas the V and J calls and clone size are those reported in that table. The sample table shows about 150,000 clones, and about 88% are seen once. The top ten constitute 3.5% to 5% of the sample.

Sequences were derived from blood, sampled from a patient whose treatment included radiotherapy and nephrectomy. The chain joins TRBV7-8 to TRBJ2-7, with TRBD2 identical over 10 junction bases. The origin of this receptor is a woman aged 70-85 years with renal cell carcinoma. The CDR3 reads as follows: CASSLKASGGAEQYF. The DNA reads as follows: TGTGCCAGCAGCTTAAAGGCCAGCGGGGGGGCCGAGCAGTACTTC.